This T cell receptor (beta chain) was documented in a study of T cell responses to AZD1222 COVID-19 vaccine. Study findings and constraints: The breadth and depth of Spike-specific TCRs increased once two AZD1222 doses had been given. Only a handful of AZD1222 recipients tested seropositive at baseline.

Second doses that came at about 4 or about 12 weeks were put together. The table came from immunoSEQ multiplex PCR; TCRdb's copy has only in-frame clones and leaves some out. The sample yields about 75,000 clones, around 86% seen once. The CDR3 is 16 amino acids. V shed 5 bases and J shed 1 base, with 15 bases lying between them. From germline, CDR1 is LNHDA and CDR2 SQIVND (reference sequence). This clone was recorded only once. The target antigen is unknown. The rearrangement links TRBV19 to TRBJ1-5; a weak D match, TRBD1 (5 bases). This receptor was taken from an adult who received the AZD1222 COVID-19 vaccine. This specimen was peripheral blood, taken 28 days after the second AZD1222 dose. DNA for the CDR3: TGTGCCAGTAGTCCACAAGGGGCCGGGAGCAATCAGCCCCAGCATTTT. It specifies CASSPQGAGSNQPQHF.